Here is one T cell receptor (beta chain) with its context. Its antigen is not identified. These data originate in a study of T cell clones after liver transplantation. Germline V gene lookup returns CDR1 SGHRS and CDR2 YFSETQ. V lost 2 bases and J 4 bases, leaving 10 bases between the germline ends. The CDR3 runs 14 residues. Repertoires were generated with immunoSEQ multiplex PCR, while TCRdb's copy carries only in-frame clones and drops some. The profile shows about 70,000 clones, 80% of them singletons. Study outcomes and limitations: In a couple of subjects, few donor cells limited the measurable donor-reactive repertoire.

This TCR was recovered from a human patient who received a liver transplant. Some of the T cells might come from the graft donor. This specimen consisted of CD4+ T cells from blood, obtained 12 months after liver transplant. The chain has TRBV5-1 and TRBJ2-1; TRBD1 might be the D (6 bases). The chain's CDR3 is CASSFQGKYNEQFF. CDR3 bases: TGCGCCAGCAGCTTCCAGGGGAAATACAATGAGCAGTTCTTC. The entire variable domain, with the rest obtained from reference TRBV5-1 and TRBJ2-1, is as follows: KAGVTQTPRYLIKTRGQQVTLSCSPISGHRSVSWYQQTPGQGLQFLFEYFSETQRNKGNFPGRFSGRQFSNSRSEMNVSTLELGDSALYLCASSFQGKYNEQFFGPGTRLTVL.